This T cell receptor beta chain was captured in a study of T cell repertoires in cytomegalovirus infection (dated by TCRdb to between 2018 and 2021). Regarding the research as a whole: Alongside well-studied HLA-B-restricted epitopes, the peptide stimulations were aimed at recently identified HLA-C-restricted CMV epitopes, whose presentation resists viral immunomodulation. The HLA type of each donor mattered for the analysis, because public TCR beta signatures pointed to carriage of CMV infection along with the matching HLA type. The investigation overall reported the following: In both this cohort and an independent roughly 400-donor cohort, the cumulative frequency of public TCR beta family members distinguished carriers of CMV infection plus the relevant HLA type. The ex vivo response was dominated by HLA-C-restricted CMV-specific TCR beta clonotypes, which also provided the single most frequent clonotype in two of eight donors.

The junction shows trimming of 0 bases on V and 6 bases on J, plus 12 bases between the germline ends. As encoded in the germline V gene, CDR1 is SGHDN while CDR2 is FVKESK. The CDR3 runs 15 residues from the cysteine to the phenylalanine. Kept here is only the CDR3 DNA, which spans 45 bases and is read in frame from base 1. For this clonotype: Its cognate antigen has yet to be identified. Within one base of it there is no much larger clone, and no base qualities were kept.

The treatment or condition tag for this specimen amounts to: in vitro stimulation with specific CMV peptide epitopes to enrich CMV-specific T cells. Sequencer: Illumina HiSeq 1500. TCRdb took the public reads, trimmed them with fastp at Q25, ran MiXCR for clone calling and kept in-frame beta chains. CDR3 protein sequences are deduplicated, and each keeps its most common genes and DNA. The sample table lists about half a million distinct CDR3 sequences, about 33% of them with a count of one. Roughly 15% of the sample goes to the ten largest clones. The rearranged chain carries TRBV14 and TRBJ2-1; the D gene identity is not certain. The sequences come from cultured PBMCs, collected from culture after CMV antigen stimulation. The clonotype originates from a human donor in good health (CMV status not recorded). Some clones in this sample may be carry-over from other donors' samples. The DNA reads TGTGCCAGCAGCCAAGATATACTCATTCCCAATGAGCAGTTCTTC. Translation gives CASSQDILIPNEQFF.